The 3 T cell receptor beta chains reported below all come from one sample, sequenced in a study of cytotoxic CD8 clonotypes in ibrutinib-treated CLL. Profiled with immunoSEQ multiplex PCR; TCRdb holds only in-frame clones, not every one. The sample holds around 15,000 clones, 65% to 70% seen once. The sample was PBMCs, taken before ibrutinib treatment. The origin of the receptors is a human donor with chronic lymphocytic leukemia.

CDR3 region: CASSAGTSNTPATDTQYF. The CDR3 region has the DNA TGTGCCAGCAGTGCCGGGACTAGCAATACCCCGGCTACAGATACGCAGTATTTT. This chain connects TRBV2 to TRBJ2-3; TRBD2 matches at 9 bases. With V trimmed by 4 bases and J by 3 bases, 14 bases remained unmatched. The V gene's germline CDR1 is SNHLY and CDR2 FYNNEI. The CDR3 contains 18 residues. The whole variable domain, remainder taken from reference TRBV2 and TRBJ2-3, is EPEVTQTPSHQVTQMGQEVILRCVPISNHLYFYWYRQILGQKVEFLVSFYNNEISEKSEIFDDQFSVERPDGSNFTLKIRSTKLEDSAMYFCASSAGTSNTPATDTQYFGPGTRLTVL.

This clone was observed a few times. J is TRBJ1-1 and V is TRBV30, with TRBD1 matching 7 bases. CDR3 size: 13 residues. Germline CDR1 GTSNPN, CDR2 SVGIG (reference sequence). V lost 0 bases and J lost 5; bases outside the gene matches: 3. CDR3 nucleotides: TGTGCCTGGAGTGTCAGGGGGTATACTGAAGCTTTCTTT. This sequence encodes CAWSVRGYTEAFF.

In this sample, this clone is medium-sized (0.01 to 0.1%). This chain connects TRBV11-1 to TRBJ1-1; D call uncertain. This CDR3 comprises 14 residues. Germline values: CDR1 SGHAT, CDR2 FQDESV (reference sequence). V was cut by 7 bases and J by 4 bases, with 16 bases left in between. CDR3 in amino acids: CASTLVGGSTEAFF. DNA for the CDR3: TGTGCCAGCACCCTCGTGGGAGGGAGCACTGAAGCTTTCTTT.